This T cell receptor beta chain is drawn from a study of spatial heterogeneity in lung cancer. Study-wide context: Each time, sequencing found more beta-chain sequences than alpha-chain sequences. Unique TCR and UMI combinations averaged more than ten appearances each in raw reads.

There are 14 residues in the CDR3. Per germline, CDR1 SGHTA and CDR2 FQGTGA. With V trimmed by 0 bases and J by 5 bases, 0 bases remained unmatched. At least ten counts were recorded for this clonotype. TCRdb ran MiXCR on the 5' RACE reads and lists one entry per CDR3 protein. The sample holds fewer than 20,000 distinct CDR3 sequences, 20% to 25% seen once. Time point specified: sample taken at primary tumor resection. Extraction of whole RNA from tumor, nontumor lung or frozen PBMC preceded unsorted sequencing. The sample here was PBMCs, taken at surgery. The chain links TRBV7-3 to TRBJ2-1, with 8 bases matching TRBD2. This receptor was taken from a female donor with early-stage non-small cell lung cancer. The CDR3 sequence is CASSLTSGNNEQFF. The CDR3, as DNA: TGTGCCAGCAGCTTAACTAGCGGGAACAATGAGCAGTTCTTC. The complete variable domain, with remaining parts taken from reference TRBV7-3 and TRBJ2-1, reads GAGVSQTPSNKVTEKGKYVELRCDPISGHTALYWYRQSLGQGPEFLIYFQGTGAADDSGLPNDRFFAVRPEGSVSTLKIQRTERGDSAVYLCASSLTSGNNEQFFGPGTRLTVL.